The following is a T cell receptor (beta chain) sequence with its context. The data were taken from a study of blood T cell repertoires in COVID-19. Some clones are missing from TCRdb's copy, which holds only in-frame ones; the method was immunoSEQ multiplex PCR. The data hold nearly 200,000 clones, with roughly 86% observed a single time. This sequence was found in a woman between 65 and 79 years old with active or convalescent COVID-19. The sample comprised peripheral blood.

The CDR3 region has the DNA TGTGCCAGCAGCGGACAGGTGCCCCTCTACGAGCAGTACTTC. Protein: CASSGQVPLYEQYF. The rearrangement uses TRBV6-5 and TRBJ2-7; TRBD1 agrees at 7 bases. The length of the CDR3 is 14 residues. V trimming: 6 bases; J trimming: 3 bases; junction bases outside the gene matches: 8. Germline loops: CDR1 MNHEY, CDR2 SVGAGI.